The text below deals with one T cell receptor beta chain. The sequenced template was RNA, covering the TCR beta CDR3 region. First-round RT-PCR with HTBI primers preceded a second-round multiplex PCR. MiXCR was run by TCRdb on the multiplex PCR reads, yielding one entry per CDR3 protein. In the table there are over a million distinct CDR3 sequences, about 40% of which are singletons. These data originate in a study of Graves' ophthalmopathy and Graves' hyperthyroidism. V shed 2 bases, J shed 3 bases, and the junction held 5 bases outside the gene matches. In germline, CDR1 is KGHSH, CDR2 LQKENI. The CDR3 is 15 residues long.

This clonotype was obtained from an adult man with Graves' hyperthyroidism. The rearrangement links TRBV18 to TRBJ1-2, with TRBD1 matching 8 bases. The sequencing input was peripheral blood or thyroid tissue (not recorded which). The CDR3 reads CASSPETGADYGYTF. The CDR3 nucleotides read TGTGCCAGCTCACCAGAGACAGGGGCTGACTATGGCTACACCTTC.